Listed below are T cell receptor beta chains from one sample, sequenced in a study of cytomegalovirus exposure and HLA in healthy donors. Profiled with immunoSEQ multiplex PCR; TCRdb holds only in-frame clones, not every one. This table holds about 70,000 clones, 94% found once. The specimen was PBMCs. Receptor source: a man between 18 and 29 years old in good health and CMV-seropositive. Each CDR3 is given without its conserved first and last residue. The order of the fields is V gene, D gene, J gene, CDR3 protein. A D gene is named only where the DNA matches it firmly.

>TRBV7-9|NA|TRBJ1-5
ASSPGRYNQPQH
>TRBV27|TRBD2|TRBJ2-1
ASRLSGSGHNEQF
>TRBV5-1|TRBD1|TRBJ2-7
ASSLGTGTYEQY
>TRBV7-3|TRBD2|TRBJ2-2
ASSLGLDYTGELF
>TRBV5-1|NA|TRBJ2-3
ASSMEAASTDTQY
>TRBV6-1|TRBD1|TRBJ2-6
ASSEANRGRPGANVLT
>TRBV4-2|NA|TRBJ2-1
ASSQVGQSNLYNEQF
>TRBV5-4|TRBD1|TRBJ2-3
ASSRDGTGTPDTQY
>TRBV9|TRBD2|TRBJ2-1
ASSASGTSGSRDEQF
>TRBV4-1|NA|TRBJ2-1
ASSQDKGPFLAQF
>TRBV6-1|TRBD2|TRBJ2-2
ASSEGTSDTGELF
>TRBV10-3|NA|TRBJ2-1
ASPREITYNEQF
>TRBV28|NA|TRBJ2-7
ASSLRASLSYEQY
>TRBV7-8|NA|TRBJ1-2
ASSLGLSYGYT
>TRBV5-1|TRBD1|TRBJ2-5
ASSLGGTGKETQY
>TRBV4-1|NA|TRBJ2-6
ASSQEGSGANVLT
>TRBV14|TRBD2|TRBJ2-1
ASSQELADEQF
>TRBV28|NA|TRBJ1-4
ASSLNLAGLGEKLF
>TRBV25-1|NA|TRBJ2-5
ASSESTETQY
>TRBV5-1|TRBD2|TRBJ2-3
ASSLAPGGGTQY
>TRBV9|TRBD2|TRBJ2-1
ASSVTSGTNEQF
>TRBV19|NA|TRBJ2-6
ASTLADSGANVLT
>TRBV27|TRBD1|TRBJ1-1
ASSLSYSGGTEAF
>TRBV5-5|NA|TRBJ1-2
ASSLQGESRGYT
>TRBV4-1|TRBD2|TRBJ2-3
ASSQGRAGGLTDTQY
>TRBV7-2|TRBD1|TRBJ2-1
ASSLSLRTGNNEQF
>TRBV4-1|TRBD2|TRBJ2-5
ASSQAGRAGETQY
>TRBV5-6|TRBD2|TRBJ2-3
ASSLWASGRTDTQY
>TRBV7-7|NA|TRBJ1-5
ASSLAGQQPQH
>TRBV11-2|NA|TRBJ2-2
ASSLGRQRTGELF
>TRBV10-3|NA|TRBJ2-2
AISDLTGELF
>TRBV9|NA|TRBJ2-7
ASSAGGEQY